This T cell receptor beta chain was profiled in a study of T cell responses to AZD1222 COVID-19 vaccine. Study-wide findings and caveats: Across spike, vaccine-associated CD4 TCRs were found, dominant at 160-218 and 743-854. Unmutated variant regions are reportedly targeted by nearly half of spike-specific TCRs. No repertoire was sampled before or during the peak T cell response, only after it.

Using immunoSEQ multiplex PCR, the repertoire was profiled, and TCRdb retains in-frame clones only, with some absent. The sample comprises fewer than 200,000 clones, approximately 94% of which are singletons, and about 3% rests with the top ten. Remarks on this clone: The antigen is not known.

The trim removed 2 bases at V and 0 bases at J, leaving 4 bases unmatched. CDR3 length equals 15 residues. Germline assignment: CDR1 LNHNV and CDR2 YYDKDF (reference sequence). Sequencing used peripheral blood, obtained on day 0 of AZD1222 vaccination. The V call is TRBV15, the J call TRBJ2-7; 7 nucleotides match TRBD1. The TCR comes from an adult in good health. DNA for the CDR3: TGTGCCACCAGCAGACGACAGGGAAGCTCCTACGAGCAGTACTTC. Translating it yields CATSRRQGSSYEQYF. Together with reference TRBV15 and TRBJ2-7, the CDR3 gives the full variable domain: DAMVIQNPRYQVTQFGKPVTLSCSQTLNHNVMYWYQQKSSQAPKLLFHYYDKDFNNEADTPDNFQSRRPNTSFCFLDIRSPGLGDTAMYLCATSRRQGSSYEQYFGPGTRLTVT.